These 30 T cell receptor beta chains originate from one sample sequenced in a study of T cell changes during pregnancy in multiple sclerosis. TCRdb's table, derived via immunoSEQ multiplex PCR, lists solely in-frame clones and lacks some. This table has about 85,000 clones, more than 85% appearing once. Specimen: peripheral blood, collected in the first trimester of pregnancy. These receptors were obtained from a female donor with multiple sclerosis, enrolled in a pregnancy study.

The CDR3 protein is CSVGPLAAQETQYF. CDR3 bases: TGCAGCGTCGGACCCCTAGCGGCCCAAGAGACCCAGTACTTC. The V and J genes are TRBV29-1 and TRBJ2-5, with 7 bases matching TRBD2. The CDR3 spans 14 residues. Germline V gene lookup returns CDR1 SQVTM and CDR2 ANQGSEA. V shed 6 bases and J 1 base; nucleotides not matched to a gene: 8.

The V and J genes are TRBV15 and TRBJ2-7, with 7 nucleotides matching TRBD2. The germline V gene encodes CDR1 LNHNV and CDR2 YYDKDF (reference sequence). The CDR3 covers 15 residues. Germline trimming cut 2 bases from V and 2 bases from J; bases unmatched to any gene: 6. The CDR3 nucleotides are TGTGCCACCAGCAGATCCGGGGGGAGCACCTACGAGCAGTACTTC. Its translation: CATSRSGGSTYEQYF.

The chain couples TRBV9 to TRBJ1-2, with D possibly being TRBD1 (6 bases). The V and J ends lost 0 bases and 5 bases respectively, with 11 bases between them. CDR1 and CDR2 (germline): SGDLS, YYNGEE. The CDR3 sequence is 14 residues long. The CDR3 sequence is CASSVAGGYYGYTF. CDR3 DNA sequence: TGTGCCAGCAGCGTAGCTGGGGGCTATTATGGCTACACCTTC.

J is TRBJ2-3 and V is TRBV29-1; the match to TRBD2 covers 7 bases. There are 12 residues in the CDR3. V lost 3 bases and J lost 3; bases outside the gene matches: 0. Germline values: CDR1 SQVTM, CDR2 ANQGSEA. The CDR3 spells CSVEGGTDTQYF. CDR3 DNA sequence: TGCAGCGTTGAGGGGGGGACAGATACGCAGTATTTT.

CDR3 residues: CASSRQGDSNQPQHF. The CDR3 DNA sequence: TGTGCCAGCAGCAGACAGGGCGATAGCAATCAGCCCCAGCATTTT. J is TRBJ1-5 and V is TRBV7-8; 7 bases map to TRBD1. This CDR3 comprises 15 residues. CDR1 SGHVS and CDR2 FQNEAQ come from the germline V gene. The J segment lost 0 bases and the V segment lost 5 bases, leaving 4 bases of the junction unmatched.

The J gene is TRBJ1-2, the V gene TRBV28; D call uncertain. V was clipped by 2 bases and J by 4 bases, with 14 bases between them. In germline, CDR1 is MDHEN, CDR2 SYDVKM. This CDR3 comprises 15 residues. The CDR3 sequence is CASSLGQTEFYGYTF. The CDR3 DNA reads as TGTGCCAGCAGTTTAGGGCAGACCGAGTTCTATGGCTACACCTTC.

V gene TRBV5-1 combines with J gene TRBJ2-1; the D gene is possibly TRBD2 (6 bases). Germline CDR1 is SGHRS and CDR2 is YFSETQ. The V and J ends lost 6 bases and 0 bases respectively, with 13 bases between them. The CDR3 covers 15 residues. In nucleotides, the CDR3 is TGCGCCAGCACCAGGGACTTCAGCTCCTACAATGAGCAGTTCTTC. Translating it yields CASTRDFSSYNEQFF.

Of note for this clone: In the same sample, other DNA sequences code for this CDR3. The chain has TRBV2 and TRBJ1-1; 7 nucleotides agree with TRBD1. Trimming removed 6 bases from V and 1 base from J; junction bases left unmatched: 2. The V gene's germline CDR1 is SNHLY and CDR2 FYNNEI. The CDR3 loop spans 13 amino acids. CDR3 region: CASSGQANTEAFF. The CDR3 DNA reads as TGTGCCAGCAGCGGACAGGCGAACACTGAAGCTTTCTTT.

The chain joins TRBV5-1 to TRBJ1-2, with 7 bases matching TRBD1. Germline lookup yields CDR1 SGHRS and CDR2 YFSETQ. V shed 4 bases, J shed 4 bases, and the junction held 7 bases outside the gene matches. There are 14 residues in the CDR3. The CDR3: CASSNQQGSYGYTF. Written as DNA, the CDR3 is TGCGCCAGCAGCAACCAACAGGGGAGCTATGGCTACACCTTC. Using reference TRBV5-1 and TRBJ1-2 for the parts outside the CDR3, the full variable domain is KAGVTQTPRYLIKTRGQQVTLSCSPISGHRSVSWYQQTPGQGLQFLFEYFSETQRNKGNFPGRFSGRQFSNSRSEMNVSTLELGDSALYLCASSNQQGSYGYTFGSGTRLTVV.

The rearrangement links TRBV4-3 to TRBJ1-2; the D is unclear. CDR3 length: 12 amino acids. The V gene lost 0 bases and the J gene lost 4 bases, with 3 bases spanning the gap. In germline, CDR1 is LGHNA, CDR2 YSLEER. CDR3 nucleotide sequence: TGCGCCAGCAGCCAAGAGGCCTATGGCTACACCTTC. Its translation is CASSQEAYGYTF.

The chain is built from TRBV30 and TRBJ1-1; D is possibly TRBD1 (6 bases). V was cut by 4 bases and J by 5 bases, with 14 bases left in between. CDR1 GTSNPN and CDR2 SVGIG come from the germline V gene (reference sequence). The CDR3 loop spans 13 amino acids. The CDR3 loop reads CAWTGEGVTEAFF. The CDR3 DNA follows: TGTGCCTGGACTGGGGAGGGGGTGACTGAAGCTTTCTTT. Variable domain in full (rest from reference TRBV30 and TRBJ1-1): SQTIHQWPATLVQPVGSPLSLECTVEGTSNPNLYWYRQAAGRGLQLLFYSVGIGQISSEVPQNLSASRPQDRQFILSSKKLLLSDSGFYLCAWTGEGVTEAFFGQGTRLTVV.

The chain joins TRBV6-5 to TRBJ2-7; 7 bases fit TRBD2. The CDR3 has 14 residues. CDR1 and CDR2 from the germline V gene are MNHEY and SVGAGI. The J segment lost 1 base and the V segment lost 6 bases, leaving 6 bases of the junction unmatched. This chain's CDR3 is CASSPGGRSYEQYF. The CDR3 DNA follows: TGTGCCAGCAGCCCCGGGGGGAGATCCTACGAGCAGTACTTC.

The rearrangement uses TRBV5-4 and TRBJ2-2; a possible D gene is TRBD2 (7 bases). The length of the CDR3 is 14 residues. Per the germline V gene, CDR1 is SGHNT and CDR2 is YYREEE (reference sequence). V was pared by 3 bases and J by 9 bases, with 15 bases between. The CDR3 DNA is TGTGCCAGCAGCTCCCTCGCGGGGGCGCGGGAGCTGTTTTTT. Its protein is CASSSLAGARELFF.

The CDR3 here is CASSKRTSGGFFSYEQYF. As DNA, the CDR3 is TGTGCCAGCAGCAAAAGGACTAGCGGGGGCTTTTTTTCCTACGAGCAGTACTTC. The chain combines TRBV7-2 with TRBJ2-7; 13 nucleotides match TRBD2. The CDR3 sequence is 18 residues long. The germline CDR1 and CDR2 sequences are SGHTA and FQGNSA. V lost 5 bases to trimming and J lost 1 base; unmatched junction nucleotides: 11.

The rearrangement uses TRBV2 and TRBJ2-2; TRBD1 matches 8 bases. The trim removed 8 bases at V and 6 bases at J, leaving 8 bases unmatched. This CDR3 has 14 amino acids. Germline lookup yields CDR1 SNHLY and CDR2 FYNNEI. The CDR3, as DNA: TGTGCCAGCGGGGGGCAGGGGGCCGCCGGGGAGCTGTTTTTT. Amino acids: CASGGQGAAGELFF.

Remarks on this clone: Other DNA sequences in the sample encode the same CDR3. This chain connects TRBV28 to TRBJ1-1; maybe TRBD1 (6 bases). The CDR3 covers 13 residues. CDR1 is MDHEN and CDR2 is SYDVKM in the germline V gene. V dropped 5 bases and J dropped 1 base, with 8 bases sitting between them. The CDR3 loop is CASSLQGNTEAFF. The DNA of the CDR3 is TGTGCCAGCAGTCTACAGGGGAACACTGAAGCTTTCTTT.

The CDR3 region has the DNA TGTGCCAGTACCTCTAGCGACGAAGAGACCCAGTACTTC. Translation gives CASTSSDEETQYF. The chain joins TRBV10-3 to TRBJ2-5; the D gene is possibly TRBD2 (6 bases). Per the germline V gene, CDR1 is ENHRY and CDR2 is SYGVKD. CDR3 length: 13 residues. V lost 10 bases and J 3 bases, leaving 15 bases between the germline ends.

This chain joins TRBV19 and TRBJ1-5; possibly TRBD1 for D (6 bases). Trimming stripped 7 bases from V and 5 bases from J, with 18 bases between. This CDR3 region has 15 residues. Germline lookup yields CDR1 LNHDA and CDR2 SQIVND (reference sequence). DNA of the CDR3: TGTGCCAGTAAGGGGGACGTAGGAGACTATCAGCCCCAGCATTTT. Protein product: CASKGDVGDYQPQHF.

The chain is built from TRBV5-1 and TRBJ2-6; TRBD1 matches 7 bases. J gave up 0 bases and V 6 bases, and 6 bases lay outside the gene matches. CDR3 length equals 16 residues. Germline CDR1 is SGHRS and CDR2 is YFSETQ. The CDR3 DNA reads as TGCGCCAGCATCGGACAGGCAAGCTCTGGGGCCAACGTCCTGACTTTC. It encodes CASIGQASSGANVLTF.

There are a few counts of this clone. The chain has TRBV29-1 and TRBJ2-2; the D gene is possibly TRBD1 (5 bases). Per the germline V gene, CDR1 is SQVTM and CDR2 is ANQGSEA. The CDR3 totals 13 residues. V was cut by 0 bases and J by 7 bases, with 9 bases left in between. The DNA of the CDR3 is TGCAGCGTTGAAGAATCAGGGTTCGGGGAGCTGTTTTTT. Its translation: CSVEESGFGELFF.

This chain uses TRBV28 with TRBJ2-5; D ambiguous. V lost 5 bases and J 0 bases, leaving 7 bases between the germline ends. The CDR3 runs 13 residues. CDR1 MDHEN and CDR2 SYDVKM come from the germline V gene. CDR3 bases: TGTGCCAGCAGTCAAGGAGACCAAGAGACCCAGTACTTC. Translating gives CASSQGDQETQYF.

The chain employs TRBV5-1 and TRBJ1-6; 7 bases agree with TRBD1. The CDR3 runs 16 residues. J gave up 8 bases and V 4 bases, and 12 bases lay outside the gene matches. Germline lookup yields CDR1 SGHRS and CDR2 YFSETQ. The CDR3 sequence is CASSTGDSERYSPLHF. The CDR3 nucleotides read TGCGCCAGCAGCACGGGGGACAGTGAAAGGTATTCACCCCTCCACTTT. Using reference TRBV5-1 and TRBJ1-6 for the parts outside the CDR3, the full variable domain is KAGVTQTPRYLIKTRGQQVTLSCSPISGHRSVSWYQQTPGQGLQFLFEYFSETQRNKGNFPGRFSGRQFSNSRSEMNVSTLELGDSALYLCASSTGDSERYSPLHFGNGTRLTVT.

The chain is built from TRBV4-1 and TRBJ1-2; maybe TRBD1 (6 bases). The CDR3 has 16 amino acids. Germline CDR1 is MGHRA and CDR2 is YSYEKL. V was cut by 1 base and J by 4 bases, with 16 bases left in between. The CDR3 loop reads CASSQGVQGPPYGYTF. The CDR3 DNA is TGCGCCAGCAGCCAAGGGGTACAGGGACCCCCCTATGGCTACACCTTC.

This chain uses TRBV6-1 with TRBJ2-7; D call uncertain. Per the germline V gene, CDR1 is MNHNS and CDR2 is SASEGT. There are 15 residues in the CDR3. Trimming removed 10 bases from V and 0 bases from J, with 19 bases in between. The DNA for the CDR3 is TGTGCCACCCTTTCGGGTGGATCGAACTCCTACGAGCAGTACTTC. Its protein is CATLSGGSNSYEQYF.

The CDR3, as DNA: TGTGCCAGCAAGACAGGACACTTGAACACCGGGGAGCTGTTTTTT. Its protein product is CASKTGHLNTGELFF. This chain uses TRBV9 with TRBJ2-2; weak D call: TRBD1 (6 bases). This CDR3 spans 15 amino acids. Per the germline V gene, CDR1 is SGDLS and CDR2 is YYNGEE. V dropped 6 bases and J dropped 1 base, with 13 bases sitting between them.

The chain has TRBV18 and TRBJ1-1; no definite D call. CDR1 is KGHSH, CDR2 LQKENI, per germline. The V gene lost 2 bases and the J gene lost 7 bases, with 11 bases spanning the gap. The CDR3 totals 13 residues. CDR3 bases: TGTGCCAGCTCACCAATCCAGTCAGTTGAAGCTTTCTTT. It translates to CASSPIQSVEAFF.

This sequence joins TRBV5-1 and TRBJ1-3; D might be TRBD1 (6 bases). There are 14 residues in the CDR3. CDR1 and CDR2 (germline): SGHRS, YFSETQ. V gave up 4 bases and J gave up 1 base, with 9 bases separating them. The CDR3, as DNA: TGCGCCAGCAGCGAGCAGGGGTCTGGAAACACCATATATTTT. Its translation is CASSEQGSGNTIYF. Variable domain in full (rest from reference TRBV5-1 and TRBJ1-3): KAGVTQTPRYLIKTRGQQVTLSCSPISGHRSVSWYQQTPGQGLQFLFEYFSETQRNKGNFPGRFSGRQFSNSRSEMNVSTLELGDSALYLCASSEQGSGNTIYFGEGSWLTVV.

The rearrangement uses TRBV27 and TRBJ2-1, with 9 nucleotides matching TRBD2. Germline-derived CDR1 and CDR2 are MNHEY and SMNVEV (reference sequence). The trim removed 8 bases at V and 0 bases at J, leaving 5 bases unmatched. The CDR3 consists of 15 residues. CDR3 DNA: TGTGCCAGCGCTCTAGCGGGACGCTCCTACAATGAGCAGTTCTTC. Encoded protein: CASALAGRSYNEQFF.

The V gene is TRBV4-1, the J gene TRBJ1-1; a possible D gene is TRBD1 (6 bases). CDR3 length: 16 residues. Trimming pared 4 bases from V and 2 bases from J, leaving 17 bases between. In germline, CDR1 is MGHRA, CDR2 YSYEKL. CDR3 sequence: CASSLSPGHRNTEAFF. The CDR3 DNA reads as TGCGCCAGCAGCCTATCACCGGGACATAGAAACACTGAAGCTTTCTTT.

The V and J genes are TRBV15 and TRBJ1-5; D remains unclear. Trimming left V 0 bases short and J 3 bases short, with 9 bases between. Germline V lookup: CDR1 LNHNV, CDR2 YYDKDF (reference sequence). There are 15 residues in the CDR3. CDR3 in DNA: TGTGCCACCAGCAGAGATCGGCAGGTCAATCAGCCCCAGCATTTT. Protein product: CATSRDRQVNQPQHF.